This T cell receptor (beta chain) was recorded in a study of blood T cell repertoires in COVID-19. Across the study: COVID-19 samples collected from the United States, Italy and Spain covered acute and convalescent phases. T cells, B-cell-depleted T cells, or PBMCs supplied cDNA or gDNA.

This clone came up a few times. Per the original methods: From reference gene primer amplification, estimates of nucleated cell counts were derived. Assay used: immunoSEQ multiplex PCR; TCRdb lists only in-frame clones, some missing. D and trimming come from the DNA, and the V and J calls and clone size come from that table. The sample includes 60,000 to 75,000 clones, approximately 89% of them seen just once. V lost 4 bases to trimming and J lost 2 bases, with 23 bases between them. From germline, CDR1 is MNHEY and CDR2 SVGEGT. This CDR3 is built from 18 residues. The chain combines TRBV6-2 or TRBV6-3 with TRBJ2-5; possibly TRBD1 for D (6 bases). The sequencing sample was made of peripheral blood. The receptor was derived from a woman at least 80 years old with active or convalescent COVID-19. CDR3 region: CASSSAVPFRGAQETQYF. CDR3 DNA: TGTGCCAGCAGTTCAGCAGTACCTTTCAGGGGAGCTCAAGAGACCCAGTACTTC.